The 29 T cell receptor beta chains in this list originate from one sample, sequenced in a study of T-cell reconstitution after alpha-beta-depleted transplantation in children. Unique molecular identifiers were built into the TCRbeta library. Via MiXCR, TCRdb re-called the PCR reads, giving one row per CDR3 protein. The sample holds roughly 160,000 distinct CDR3 sequences; approximately 10% are singletons and the top ten take roughly 13%. The sample in question was PBMCs, obtained before TCRalphabeta/CD19-depleted stem cell transplant. Every receptor here comes from a boy younger than 10 with acute myeloid leukemia, due to receive a stem cell transplant.

At least ten counts were recorded for this clonotype. The rearrangement uses TRBV3-1 and TRBJ2-3; TRBD2 aligns across 7 bases. Germline lookup yields CDR1 LGHDT and CDR2 YNNKEL (reference sequence). The CDR3 has 16 amino acids. The V segment lost 0 bases and the J segment 1 base; nucleotides outside the gene matches: 4. The CDR3 DNA sequence: TGTGCCAGCAGCCAAGAGGGCGGGAGCGGCACAGATACGCAGTATTTT. This translates into CASSQEGGSGTDTQYF.

The sample holds many counts of this clonotype. This chain uses TRBV12-3 or TRBV12-4 with TRBJ1-6; 11 bases agree with TRBD1. The CDR3 contains 14 residues. Trimming at V came to 5 bases and at J to 6 bases, leaving 0 bases not matched to a gene. As DNA, the CDR3 is TGTGCCAGCAGTGGGACAGGGGGTAATTCACCCCTCCACTTT. The encoded protein is CASSGTGGNSPLHF.

In its sample, this clonotype was seen many times. J is TRBJ1-2 and V is TRBV7-2; 9 positions agree with TRBD1. The CDR3 consists of 14 residues. CDR1 is SGHTA and CDR2 is FQGNSA in the germline V gene. The trim removed 1 base at V and 8 bases at J, leaving 5 bases unmatched. The CDR3 region has the DNA TGTGCCAGCAGCTTAGGGGACAGGGCTAAGGGCTACACCTTC. As protein: CASSLGDRAKGYTF.

This clonotype was recorded at least ten times. The chain is built from TRBV4-1 and TRBJ1-5; D uncertain. CDR1 MGHRA and CDR2 YSYEKL come from the germline V gene. This CDR3 contains 15 residues. The V and J ends lost 1 base and 4 bases respectively, with 11 bases between them. The CDR3 nucleotides read TGCGCCAGCAGCCAAGTCGGCAGTGCGAATCAGCCCCAGCATTTT. This translates into CASSQVGSANQPQHF.

A remark on this clonotype: This may arise from a read error, as a much more abundant clone is one base away. The rearrangement joins TRBV20-1 to TRBJ1-2; a weak D match, TRBD1 (6 bases). The germline CDR1 and CDR2 sequences are DFQATT and SNEGSKA (reference sequence). The CDR3 sequence is 12 residues long. In DNA form, the CDR3 reads TGCAGTGCCATTAGGACAGACTATGGCGACACCTTC. Translated, it gives CSAIRTDYGDTF.

Many counts were recorded for this clonotype. The V and J genes are TRBV12-3 or TRBV12-4 and TRBJ1-4; D might be TRBD1 (5 bases). V was pared by 6 bases and J by 8 bases, with 10 bases between. The CDR3 has 12 amino acids. The CDR3 coding sequence is TGTGCCAGCAGAAGACAGAGAGAAAAACTGTTTTTT. Its translation: CASRRQREKLFF.

This clonotype was recorded at least ten times. The chain couples TRBV5-1 to TRBJ2-3; 7 nucleotides match TRBD1. V was pared by 1 base and J by 4 bases, with 9 bases of the junction left unmatched. The CDR3 is 16 amino acids. Per the germline V gene, CDR1 is SGHRS and CDR2 is YFSETQ. The CDR3 sequence is CASSLICDREPDTQYF. The DNA of the CDR3 is TGCGCCAGCAGCTTGATCTGCGACAGGGAGCCAGATACGCAGTATTTT.

This clonotype was detected many times. This sequence joins TRBV20-1 and TRBJ2-3; D not certain. CDR1 and CDR2 from the germline V gene are DFQATT and SNEGSKA (reference sequence). V lost 8 bases and J 3 bases, leaving 21 bases between the germline ends. The CDR3 has 15 amino acids. CDR3 loop: CSSPPFADITDTQYF. The CDR3 DNA is TGCAGTTCTCCCCCCTTTGCGGATATAACAGATACGCAGTATTTT.

Many counts were recorded for this clonotype. V gene TRBV5-1 combines with J gene TRBJ1-3; D not resolved. The CDR3 length is 13 residues. Germline V gives CDR1 SGHRS, CDR2 YFSETQ. V dropped 0 bases and J dropped 4 bases, with 5 bases sitting between them. CDR3 nucleotides: TGCGCCAGCAGCTTGGACGAAGGAAACACCATATATTTT. Its translation: CASSLDEGNTIYF.

This clonotype has at least ten counts. The chain couples TRBV20-1 to TRBJ1-5; no clear D. Per germline, CDR1 DFQATT and CDR2 SNEGSKA (reference sequence). This CDR3 is built from 14 residues. V was cut by 4 bases and J by 2 bases, with 12 bases left in between. CDR3 region: CSAIKAQGNQPQHF. The CDR3 region has the DNA TGCAGTGCTATAAAGGCCCAGGGCAATCAGCCCCAGCATTTT.

This clonotype came up many times. The chain links TRBV20-1 to TRBJ2-5, with 7 bases aligning to TRBD1. The V gene's germline CDR1 is DFQATT and CDR2 SNEGSKA (reference sequence). The length of the CDR3 is 15 residues. CDR3 coding DNA: TGCAGCGGCCCAAACCCACCTGACAGGGCAGAGACCCAGTACTTC. Translated, it gives CSGPNPPDRAETQYF.

This clonotype was counted many times. This chain links TRBV5-1 with TRBJ1-5, with 7 bases fitting TRBD1. The ends lost 4 bases at V and 6 bases at J; junction bases unmatched: 16. The CDR3 consists of 17 residues. The germline V gene encodes CDR1 SGHRS and CDR2 YFSETQ. In DNA, the CDR3 is TGCGCCAGCAGCCCTTACCCGACAGGGAGGCTAATTCAGCCCCAGCATTTT. It is translated as CASSPYPTGRLIQPQHF.

This clonotype was picked up many times. The chain is built from TRBV5-5 and TRBJ1-2; 7 bases match TRBD1. This CDR3 region has 15 residues. CDR1 is SGHKS, CDR2 YYEKEE, per germline (reference sequence). The ends lost 0 bases at V and 4 bases at J; junction bases unmatched: 6. Here the CDR3 DNA reads TGTGCCAGCAGCTTGGGACAGGGATTTAGCTATGGCTACACCTTC. Translating gives CASSLGQGFSYGYTF.

Note on this clonotype: At one end the junction does not follow the germline gene, possibly because of a read error. The gene calls are TRBV5-1 and TRBJ1-1; D gene unclear. Germline assignment: CDR1 SGHRS and CDR2 YFSETQ. The CDR3 totals 15 residues. The CDR3 DNA sequence: TGCGCCAGCAGAAACGGGAGGTTCTGGAACACTGAAGCTTTTTTT. It is translated as CASRNGRFWNTEAFF. The full variable domain, completed using reference TRBV5-1 and TRBJ1-1, is KAGVTQTPRYLIKTRGQQVTLSCSPISGHRSVSWYQQTPGQGLQFLFEYFSETQRNKGNFPGRFSGRQFSNSRSEMNVSTLELGDSALYLCASRNGRFWNTEAFFGQGTRLTVV.

This clonotype came up many times. The genes are TRBV28 and TRBJ2-1, with 7 bases identical to TRBD1. Germline loops: CDR1 MDHEN, CDR2 SYDVKM. V gave up 4 bases and J gave up 8 bases; unmatched junction bases: 2. The CDR3 sequence is 12 residues long. The CDR3 region has the DNA TGTGCCAGCAGTTCACAGGGGTATGAGCAGTTCTTC. Amino acids: CASSSQGYEQFF.

This clonotype occurred many times. The rearrangement joins TRBV7-3 to TRBJ2-1; 8 bases are a match to TRBD2. This CDR3 has 14 residues. With V trimmed by 1 base and J by 8 bases, 4 bases remained unmatched. Germline V lookup: CDR1 SGHTA, CDR2 FQGTGA. The CDR3 loop is CASSLNSGSHEQFF. The CDR3 nucleotides read TGTGCCAGCAGCTTAAACAGCGGGAGCCATGAGCAGTTCTTC. Together with reference TRBV7-3 and TRBJ2-1, the CDR3 gives the full variable domain: GAGVSQTPSNKVTEKGKYVELRCDPISGHTALYWYRQSLGQGPEFLIYFQGTGAADDSGLPNDRFFAVRPEGSVSTLKIQRTERGDSAVYLCASSLNSGSHEQFFGPGTRLTVL.

This clonotype occurred many times. The chain combines TRBV3-1 with TRBJ1-1, with D possibly TRBD1 on 5 matching bases. Germline loops: CDR1 LGHDT, CDR2 YNNKEL (reference sequence). The CDR3 is 14 amino acids. V lost 3 bases, J lost 4 bases, and 12 bases lay in between. CDR3 coding DNA: TGTGCCAGCAGCCATTTTAGGGGAGGCACTGAAGCTTTCTTT. This codes for CASSHFRGGTEAFF.

This clonotype was counted at least ten times. The V gene is TRBV7-2, the J gene TRBJ1-2, with D unresolved. CDR1 and CDR2 (germline): SGHTA, FQGNSA. This CDR3 comprises 13 residues. V lost 5 bases to trimming and J lost 2 bases, with 9 bases between them. The chain's CDR3 is CASSPGRNYGYTF. The DNA for the CDR3 is TGTGCCAGCAGCCCTGGACGGAACTATGGCTACACCTTC.

This clonotype was picked up many times. This chain links TRBV20-1 with TRBJ2-4; 8 nucleotides align to TRBD1. The trim removed 6 bases at V and 6 bases at J, leaving 16 bases unmatched. The CDR3 runs 16 residues. The germline V gene has CDR1 DFQATT and CDR2 SNEGSKA (reference sequence). CDR3 nucleotides: TGCAGTGCAAGACCCGGACAGGGCGGACTTCTAAACATTCAGTACTTC. Residues: CSARPGQGGLLNIQYF.

The gene calls are TRBV30 and TRBJ1-1; D is undetermined. The germline V gene encodes CDR1 GTSNPN and CDR2 SVGIG (reference sequence). This CDR3 has 13 residues. Trimming shortened V by 3 bases and J by 0 bases, and 8 bases separated the two germline ends. The CDR3 DNA reads TGTGCCTGGAGGAGAAGCATGAACACTGAAGCTTTCTTT. Its translation: CAWRRSMNTEAFF.

Concerning this clonotype itself: A much larger clone differs by one base, so this may be a read error. The V and J genes are TRBV20-1 and TRBJ1-2; D remains ambiguous. Looked up from germline, CDR1 is DFQATT and CDR2 is SNEGSKA (reference sequence). V lost 6 bases to trimming and J lost 4 bases, with 15 bases between them. This CDR3 region has 13 residues. The CDR3 spells CSASMEAGYGYTF. CDR3 bases: TGCAGTGCCAGCATGGAAGCCGGCTATGGCTACACCTTC.

This clonotype was recorded at least ten times. This chain links TRBV4-1 with TRBJ1-4; tentatively, D is TRBD1 (5 bases). V lost 3 bases, J lost 2 bases, and 10 bases lay in between. The germline V gene has CDR1 MGHRA and CDR2 YSYEKL. The CDR3 totals 15 residues. The CDR3 protein is CASSHRGSTNEKLFF. Written as DNA, the CDR3 is TGCGCCAGCAGCCACCGGGGCTCTACTAATGAAAAACTGTTTTTT.

This clonotype was recorded at least ten times. The gene calls are TRBV28 and TRBJ1-5; D unresolved. CDR3 length: 12 residues. Looked up from germline, CDR1 is MDHEN and CDR2 is SYDVKM. Between the trimmed V and J ends, which lost 5 bases and 3 bases, there was a span of 5 bases. CDR3 protein: CASSIYNQPQHF. The DNA for the CDR3 is TGTGCCAGCAGTATCTACAATCAGCCCCAGCATTTT.

This clonotype is a singleton in its sample. Written as DNA, the CDR3 is TGCAGTGCTAGAGGCCAAATCCGGGCCCCCAGGCCCAATCAGCCCCAGCATTTT. Its translation is CSARGQIRAPRPNQPQHF. The V gene is TRBV20-1, the J gene TRBJ1-5; D is uncertain. Germline V gene lookup returns CDR1 DFQATT and CDR2 SNEGSKA (reference sequence). This CDR3 has 18 amino acids. Between the trimmed V and J ends, which lost 1 base and 3 bases, there was a span of 22 bases.

This clonotype was detected many times. This chain links TRBV5-1 with TRBJ2-1; D is uncertain. Germline V gene lookup returns CDR1 SGHRS and CDR2 YFSETQ. The CDR3 consists of 13 residues. Between the trimmed V and J ends, which lost 0 bases and 3 bases, there was a span of 4 bases. CDR3: CASSLDSYNEQFF. CDR3 in DNA: TGCGCCAGCAGCTTGGACAGCTACAATGAGCAGTTCTTC.

This clonotype was counted many times. The chain links TRBV14 to TRBJ2-5, with 8 bases that match TRBD2. V was pared by 5 bases and J by 4 bases, with 6 bases of the junction left unmatched. Germline CDR1 is SGHDN and CDR2 is FVKESK. This CDR3 spans 14 amino acids. The CDR3 sequence is CASSSGLVGETQYF. As DNA, the CDR3 is TGTGCCAGCAGCTCGGGACTAGTCGGAGAGACCCAGTACTTC.

Notes on this clonotype: The junction and the germline gene differ at one end; a read error may be behind it. The V and J genes are TRBV20-1 and TRBJ2-2, with 11 bases lining up with TRBD1. The CDR3 has 17 residues. In germline, CDR1 is DFQATT, CDR2 SNEGSKA (reference sequence). CDR3 sequence reads: CCARDLGQGVVSGELFF. CDR3 nucleotide sequence: TGCTGTGCTAGAGATCTGGGACAGGGGGTTGTCAGCGGGGAGCTGTTTTTT.

This clonotype showed up just a few times. The rearrangement uses TRBV7-9 and TRBJ1-3, with a tentative D call TRBD1 (5 bases). The germline V gene encodes CDR1 SEHNR and CDR2 FQNEAQ (reference sequence). This CDR3 is built from 14 residues. The V gene lost 6 bases and the J gene lost 4 bases, with 13 bases spanning the gap. CDR3 coding DNA: TGTGCCAGCAGTCGGGACGTAGGGGGAAACACCATATATTTT. Translating gives CASSRDVGGNTIYF.

This clonotype was observed at least ten times. The chain uses TRBV28 and TRBJ1-2, with D uncertain. The V end was cut by 2 bases, the J end by 4 bases, with 5 bases between. This CDR3 is 12 amino acids long. Germline V gives CDR1 MDHEN, CDR2 SYDVKM. The CDR3 nucleotides read TGTGCCAGCAGTTTAGACACCTATGGCTACACCTTC. It translates to CASSLDTYGYTF.